Below are 9 T cell receptor beta chains sequenced from a single sample in a study of blood T cell repertoires in COVID-19. TCRdb's copy holds only in-frame clones and misses some; the assay was immunoSEQ multiplex PCR. The table records around 250,000 clones, about 87% of them present only once. Sequencing was carried out using PBMCs or T cells enriched from blood (not recorded which). Receptors were obtained from a woman in her thirties or forties who had been exposed to COVID-19.

The V call is TRBV28, the J call TRBJ2-4; D may be TRBD1 (6 bases). V dropped 2 bases and J dropped 10 bases, with 15 bases sitting between them. Germline V gene data show CDR1 as MDHEN and CDR2 as SYDVKM. The length of the CDR3 is 14 residues. CDR3 sequence: CASSLPKTGTIQYF. CDR3 bases: TGTGCCAGCAGTTTACCCAAAACAGGGACGATTCAGTACTTC.

The V call is TRBV21-1, the J call TRBJ2-7; TRBD2, the D gene given by the table, was not confirmed from the DNA. TRBV21-1 represents a pseudogene. The CDR3 has 12 residues. The CDR3 spells CASGGGAGEQYV. The CDR3 DNA reads TGTGCCAGCGGAGGGGGGGCTGGGGAGCAGTACGTC.

The genes are TRBV19 and TRBJ1-2; tentatively, D is TRBD1 (6 bases). This CDR3 region has 12 residues. Germline CDR1 reads LNHDA; CDR2 reads SQIVND (reference sequence). The V end lost 7 bases, the J end lost 4 bases, and 10 bases lay between the germline ends. CDR3 loop: CASNDRLYGYTF. CDR3 coding DNA: TGTGCCAGTAATGACAGGCTCTATGGCTACACCTTC.

The V call is TRBV12-3 or TRBV12-4, the J call TRBJ1-1, with D perhaps TRBD1 (5 bases). Deletions cut 8 bases from V and 3 bases from J, with 10 bases between. There are 12 residues in the CDR3. CDR3 nucleotides: TGTGCCAGCCTCCCGGGGGACACTGAAGCTTTCTTT. Residues: CASLPGDTEAFF.

The chain recombines TRBV5-4 with TRBJ2-3, with D perhaps matching TRBD2 (6 bases). CDR3 length: 15 residues. Germline CDR1 reads SGHNT; CDR2 reads YYREEE (reference sequence). V lost 5 bases and J lost 0, with 13 bases in between. Here the CDR3 DNA reads TGTGCCAGCAGGAGTGGGGGGTTGAGCACAGATACGCAGTATTTT. This codes for CASRSGGLSTDTQYF.

J is TRBJ1-5 and V is TRBV12-3 or TRBV12-4, with D perhaps matching TRBD1 (6 bases). V was shortened by 6 bases and J by 5 bases, with 11 bases between the two germline ends. This CDR3 comprises 13 residues. DNA of the CDR3: TGTGCCAGCAGCATGACAGGCGATCAGCCCCAGCATTTT. Translated, it gives CASSMTGDQPQHF.

The J gene is TRBJ2-5, the V gene TRBV2, with 8 positions matching TRBD1. The CDR3 is made up of 13 amino acids. Germline V lookup: CDR1 SNHLY, CDR2 FYNNEI. V shed 6 bases and J 5 bases; nucleotides not matched to a gene: 5. The CDR3 bases are TGTGCCAGCAGGACAGGGGTTGGCGAGACCCAGTACTTC. Protein: CASRTGVGETQYF. The entire variable domain, with the rest obtained from reference TRBV2 and TRBJ2-5, is as follows: EPEVTQTPSHQVTQMGQEVILRCVPISNHLYFYWYRQILGQKVEFLVSFYNNEISEKSEIFDDQFSVERPDGSNFTLKIRSTKLEDSAMYFCASRTGVGETQYFGPGTRLLVL.

The chain joins TRBV7-9 to TRBJ2-7, with TRBD1 as a possible D gene (6 bases). Germline values: CDR1 SEHNR, CDR2 FQNEAQ (reference sequence). This CDR3 spans 17 amino acids. The ends were cut back, 5 bases at V and 2 bases at J, with 22 bases in the middle. The CDR3 DNA is TGTGCCAGCAGCCCGTATAGGACAGATTCACAACCCTACGAGCAGTACGTC. This translates into CASSPYRTDSQPYEQYV.

This chain connects TRBV28 to TRBJ1-3, with 10 bases fitting TRBD1. The CDR3 has 15 residues. Germline lookup yields CDR1 MDHEN and CDR2 SYDVKM. Trimming removed 6 bases from V and 5 bases from J; junction bases left unmatched: 7. The CDR3: CASSPTGGRRNTIYF. The CDR3 DNA reads as TGTGCCAGCAGCCCGACAGGGGGCCGTAGAAACACCATATATTTT. The full variable domain, rest sourced from reference TRBV28 and TRBJ1-3, is DVKVTQSSRYLVKRTGEKVFLECVQDMDHENMFWYRQDPGLGLRLIYFSYDVKMKEKGDIPEGYSVSREKKERFSLILESASTNQTSMYLCASSPTGGRRNTIYFGEGSWLTVV.